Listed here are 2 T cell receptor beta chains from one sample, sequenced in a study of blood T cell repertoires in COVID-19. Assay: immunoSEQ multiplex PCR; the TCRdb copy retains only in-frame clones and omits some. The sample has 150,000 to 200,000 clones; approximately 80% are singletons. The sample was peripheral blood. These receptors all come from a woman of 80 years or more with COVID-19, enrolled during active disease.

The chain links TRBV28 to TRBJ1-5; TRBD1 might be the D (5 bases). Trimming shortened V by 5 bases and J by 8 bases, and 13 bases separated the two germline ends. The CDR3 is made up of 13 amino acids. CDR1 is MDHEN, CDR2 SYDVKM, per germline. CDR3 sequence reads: CASSKDGGEPQHF. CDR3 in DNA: TGTGCCAGCAGTAAGGACGGAGGGGAGCCCCAGCATTTT.

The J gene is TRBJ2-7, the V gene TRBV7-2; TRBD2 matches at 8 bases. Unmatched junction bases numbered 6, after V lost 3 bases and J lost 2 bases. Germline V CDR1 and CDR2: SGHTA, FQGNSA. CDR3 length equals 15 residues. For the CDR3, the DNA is TGTGCCAGCAGCTTTCGGTTTAGCGGGGCCTACGAGCAGTACTTC. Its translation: CASSFRFSGAYEQYF.